Below, 18 T cell receptor beta chains from the same sample are listed, as sequenced in a study of T cell responses to AZD1222 COVID-19 vaccine. Method: immunoSEQ multiplex PCR; TCRdb's copy keeps in-frame clones and lacks some. The table has tens of thousands of clones, approximately 81% seen once. The sample in question was peripheral blood, obtained on day 0 of AZD1222 vaccination. The receptors come from an adult in good health.

The chain links TRBV12-5 to TRBJ2-1, with TRBD2 identical over 9 bases. Germline CDR1 and CDR2: LGHNT and FRNRAP. The CDR3 runs 13 residues. The J segment lost 6 bases and the V segment lost 5 bases, leaving 2 bases of the junction unmatched. DNA of the CDR3: TGTGCTAGTGGTCTTAGCGGGGGCAATGAGCAGTTCTTC. This sequence encodes CASGLSGGNEQFF.

This chain uses TRBV4-1 with TRBJ2-6; D could derive from TRBD1 or TRBD2 (5 bases each). Trimming took 1 base from V and 2 from J, leaving 12 bases between them. The CDR3 spans 17 residues. The germline V gene has CDR1 MGHRA and CDR2 YSYEKL. In nucleotides, the CDR3 is TGCGCCAGCAGCCAAGTTAACCAGGGAGCTGGGGCCAACGTCCTGACTTTC. Protein sequence: CASSQVNQGAGANVLTF.

The chain employs TRBV20-1 and TRBJ2-3; the D is unclear. The CDR3 has 12 amino acids. In germline, CDR1 is DFQATT, CDR2 SNEGSKA (reference sequence). Trimming shortened V by 3 bases and J by 5 bases, and 9 bases separated the two germline ends. The CDR3 nucleotides read TGCAGTGCTAGTGCTCGTGGAGATACGCAGTATTTT. It specifies CSASARGDTQYF.

This clone was recorded a few times. The rearrangement uses TRBV7-9 and TRBJ1-2, with D maybe TRBD1 (5 bases). The V end lost 3 bases, the J end lost 4 bases, and 12 bases lay between the germline ends. The CDR3 is made up of 14 amino acids. Germline V lookup: CDR1 SEHNR, CDR2 FQNEAQ (reference sequence). The CDR3 DNA follows: TGTGCCAGCAGCTTTAAAGGGGACTTCTATGGCTACACCTTC. It specifies CASSFKGDFYGYTF.

This clone has a single count. The rearrangement uses TRBV7-3 and TRBJ2-7; 7 bases match TRBD1. The CDR3 is made up of 16 amino acids. V was pared by 5 bases and J by 5 bases, with 15 bases of the junction left unmatched. CDR1 and CDR2 from the germline V gene are SGHTA and FQGTGA. The CDR3 nucleotides are TGTGCCAGCAGCCCCAGGACAGGTAGAGGCGTCCACGAGCAGTACTTC. This codes for CASSPRTGRGVHEQYF.

The chain has TRBV6-5 and TRBJ1-2; D is undetermined. In germline, CDR1 is MNHEY, CDR2 SVGAGI. V lost 2 bases and J 4 bases, leaving 11 bases between the germline ends. CDR3 length equals 14 residues. This CDR3 is CASSYAGGSYGYTF. CDR3 sequence (DNA): TGTGCCAGCAGTTACGCAGGAGGGAGCTATGGCTACACCTTC.

The chain recombines TRBV7-2 with TRBJ1-6, with TRBD1 identical over 8 bases. Unmatched junction bases numbered 4, after V lost 1 base and J lost 8 bases. Per the germline V gene, CDR1 is SGHTA and CDR2 is FQGNSA. This CDR3 region has 15 residues. CDR3 coding DNA: TGTGCCAGCAGCTTAGGTCAGGGGGCTTATTCACCCCTCCACTTT. The encoded protein is CASSLGQGAYSPLHF.

This sequence joins TRBV9 and TRBJ2-3; perhaps TRBD1 as D (7 bases). The germline V gene has CDR1 SGDLS and CDR2 YYNGEE. Trimming took 4 bases from V and 5 from J, leaving 17 bases between them. This CDR3 region has 15 residues. For the CDR3, the DNA is TGTGCCAGCAGCCTAGAGGGGGCGCGGGGAGATACGCAGTATTTT. Its translation is CASSLEGARGDTQYF. Based on the CDR3 plus reference TRBV9 and TRBJ2-3, the full variable domain is DSGVTQTPKHLITATGQRVTLRCSPRSGDLSVYWYQQSLDQGLQFLIQYYNGEERAKGNILERFSAQQFPDLHSELNLSSLELGDSALYFCASSLEGARGDTQYFGPGTRLTVL.

Here the CDR3 DNA reads TGCGCCAGCAGCCAGGGTACCGGGACAGGGTTTGCCTTAGCCAAAAACATTCAGTACTTC. As protein: CASSQGTGTGFALAKNIQYF. The chain combines TRBV4-1 with TRBJ2-4; 9 bases agree with TRBD1. CDR1 and CDR2 from the germline V gene are MGHRA and YSYEKL. Trimming at V came to 3 bases and at J to 0 bases, leaving 15 bases not matched to a gene. The CDR3 is made up of 20 amino acids.

V usage is TRBV7-2 and J usage is TRBJ2-7; possibly TRBD2 for D (6 bases). This CDR3 has 14 residues. Germline V gene lookup returns CDR1 SGHTA and CDR2 FQGNSA. V was trimmed by 5 bases and J by 0 bases, leaving 11 bases between them. CDR3 protein: CASSAGTVSYEQYF. Here the CDR3 DNA reads TGTGCCAGCAGCGCGGGGACCGTCTCCTACGAGCAGTACTTC.

The J gene is TRBJ1-3, the V gene TRBV28; the D is unclear. The germline gives CDR1 MDHEN, CDR2 SYDVKM. This CDR3 spans 17 amino acids. V lost 5 bases to trimming and J lost 4 bases, with 21 bases between them. CDR3 loop: CASSPNKALRYGNTIYF. The CDR3 DNA reads as TGTGCCAGCAGTCCCAACAAGGCCCTCCGGTACGGAAACACCATATATTTT.

A few counts support this clone. The CDR3 here is CASSQVDRGGYEQYF. The DNA for the CDR3 is TGCGCCAGCAGCCAAGTAGACAGGGGCGGGTACGAGCAGTACTTC. This chain joins TRBV4-3 and TRBJ2-7, with 8 bases matching TRBD1. The germline CDR1 and CDR2 sequences are LGHNA and YSLEER. V trimming: 1 base; J trimming: 4 bases; junction bases outside the gene matches: 6. CDR3 length equals 15 residues.

This chain connects TRBV12-5 to TRBJ2-5; 11 nucleotides match TRBD2. The CDR3 contains 15 residues. Unmatched junction bases numbered 5, after V lost 7 bases and J lost 1 base. Germline V gene data show CDR1 as LGHNT and CDR2 as FRNRAP. CDR3 sequence reads: CASASLAGAQETQYF. CDR3 DNA: TGTGCTAGTGCCTCACTAGCGGGGGCCCAAGAGACCCAGTACTTC.

The gene calls are TRBV7-8 and TRBJ2-1, with D perhaps matching TRBD2 (7 bases). CDR3 length: 16 residues. Germline V gives CDR1 SGHVS, CDR2 FQNEAQ. V gave up 5 bases and J gave up 5 bases, with 19 bases separating them. The CDR3 sequence is CASSPLAGEGDNEQFF. CDR3 bases: TGTGCCAGCAGCCCGTTGGCCGGGGAGGGGGACAATGAGCAGTTCTTC.

The chain carries TRBV9 and TRBJ1-2, with TRBD1 matching over 8 bases. Losses at the gene ends were 0 bases for V and 4 bases for J; bases not matched to a gene: 5. Germline CDR1 is SGDLS and CDR2 is YYNGEE. The CDR3 contains 15 residues. For the CDR3, the DNA is TGTGCCAGCAGCGTAGACGGACAGGGATTCTATGGCTACACCTTC. Translated, it gives CASSVDGQGFYGYTF.

In this sample, this clone turned up once. As DNA, the CDR3 is TGTGCCAGCAGCGCACGTCCCGACATAAACACTGAAGCTTTCTTT. This sequence encodes CASSARPDINTEAFF. The genes are TRBV9 and TRBJ1-1; D not certain. V lost 3 bases and J lost 2, with 14 bases in between. Germline V gives CDR1 SGDLS, CDR2 YYNGEE. The CDR3 has 15 amino acids.

The chain couples TRBV29-1 to TRBJ2-3; tentative D call: TRBD1 (5 bases). Trimming took 7 bases from V and 0 from J, leaving 11 bases between them. There are 13 residues in the CDR3. Per germline, CDR1 SQVTM and CDR2 ANQGSEA. CDR3 loop: CSGTPTSTDTQYF. CDR3 DNA sequence: TGCAGCGGGACACCCACTAGCACAGATACGCAGTATTTT.

Notes on this clone: A read error may produce the germline difference seen at one junction end. This sample also contains other DNA sequences that code for the same CDR3. The V and J genes are TRBV6-5 and TRBJ1-5; maybe TRBD1 (6 bases). The germline V gene encodes CDR1 MNHEY and CDR2 SVGAGI. The CDR3 extends over 14 amino acids. CDR3 DNA sequence: TGTGCCAGCAGTTACTCACAGGGCAACCAGCCCCAGCATTTT. Translation: CASSYSQGNQPQHF.